This T cell receptor beta chain was sequenced for a study of monozygotic twins with cystic fibrosis. The CDR3 contains 13 residues. Germline CDR1 SQVTM, CDR2 ANQGSEA. V lost 4 bases to trimming and J lost 4 bases, with 14 bases between them. This table comes from immunoSEQ multiplex PCR, and its TCRdb copy is limited to in-frame clones, with some not included. The sample carries about 20,000 clones, 96% recorded once. The TCR comes from a girl aged 2 to 9 with cystic fibrosis. Sample: blood. This chain uses TRBV29-1 with TRBJ2-7; D may be TRBD1 or TRBD2 (6 bases each). For the CDR3, the DNA is TGCAGCGTTGTCGGCGGGACACATTACGAGCAGTACTTC. This translates into CSVVGGTHYEQYF.